These T cell receptor beta chains were read from a single sample in a study of human CD4 T cells and Enterobacteriaceae. Sequencing was performed with immunoSEQ multiplex PCR; in TCRdb, only in-frame clones are kept and a portion is missing. The repertoire holds 25,000 to 30,000 clones, with approximately 82% as singletons. The sample was memory CD4+ T cells from blood. These receptors were obtained from a human donor in good health. Both conserved end residues are part of each CDR3. The D gene is left open where the match is weak. Clone size appears in some rows only: once, few, many, or a class for an expanded clone.

d_call	v_call	j_call	clone_size	cdr3_nt	cdr3_aa
.	TRBV5-1	TRBJ2-1	.	TGCGCCAGCCGCCTGGCGGGAAGGAATGAGCAGTTCTTC	CASRLAGRNEQFF
.	TRBV25-1	TRBJ2-1	.	TGTGCCAGCAGTTCAAAGTACAATGAGCAGTTCTTC	CASSSKYNEQFF
.	TRBV10-2	TRBJ2-1	.	TGCGCCACCGTGGGTTTTACCTACAATGAGCAGTTCTTC	CATVGFTYNEQFF
TRBD2	TRBV6-6	TRBJ2-2	.	TGTGCCAGCAGTTACTCCGGGACTAGAAACACCGGGGAGCTGTTTTTT	CASSYSGTRNTGELFF
TRBD2	TRBV11-1	TRBJ2-7	.	TGTGCCAGCAGACTAGCGGGAGGCTACGAGCAGTACTTC	CASRLAGGYEQYF
TRBD2	TRBV4-2	TRBJ2-2	.	TGTGCCAGCCACCCGGGGACTAGCGGGATGGGGGGTCGATTGAAGCTGTTTTTT	CASHPGTSGMGGRLKLFF
.	TRBV28	TRBJ2-7	.	TGTGCCAGCAGTTCCCCTGTGGGAAGCGCCTACGAGCAGTACTTC	CASSSPVGSAYEQYF
.	TRBV7-8	TRBJ1-1	.	TGTGCCAGCAGCTCGGCGGCCACGACAGTGAACACTGAAGCTTTCTTT	CASSSAATTVNTEAFF
.	TRBV4-1	TRBJ1-5	.	TGCGCCAGCAGCCAAGATACCGGTAGCAATCAGCCCCAGCATTTT	CASSQDTGSNQPQHF
.	TRBV6-1	TRBJ1-6	few	TGTGCCAGCAGTGAATTGTGGGACAAAGGCTCACCCCTCCACTTT	CASSELWDKGSPLHF
TRBD2	TRBV7-2	TRBJ2-7	.	TGTGCCAGCAGCTTAAGCGCGACTAGCGGGAGAAGTGAGCAGTACTTC	CASSLSATSGRSEQYF
.	TRBV7-2	TRBJ2-2	once	TGTGCCAGCAGCTTAGCATCGGTCGGAGCGGGCACCGGGGAGCTGTTTTTT	CASSLASVGAGTGELFF
.	TRBV10-2	TRBJ1-5	.	TGCGCCAGCAGTGAACAGGGAAATCAGCCCCAGCATTTT	CASSEQGNQPQHF
.	TRBV28	TRBJ1-1	.	TGTGCATCGCGGCAATCGAACACTGAAGCTTTCTTT	CASRQSNTEAFF
TRBD2	TRBV9	TRBJ2-3	.	TGTGCCAGCAGCCCAGGACTAGCCGGCGGAGCAGATACGCAGTATTTT	CASSPGLAGGADTQYF
TRBD2	TRBV30	TRBJ2-2	.	TGTGCCTGGAGTTCCCCGGCGGGAGGGCGGACCGGGGAGCTGTTTTTT	CAWSSPAGGRTGELFF
.	TRBV11-2	TRBJ1-5	.	TGTGCCAGCAGCTTAGGGATAGGGAATCAGCCCCAGCATTTT	CASSLGIGNQPQHF
.	TRBV11-1	TRBJ1-1	.	TGTGCCAGCAGCTTCGGCCGGGCTCGCACGTGGGACACTGAAGCTTTCTTT	CASSFGRARTWDTEAFF
TRBD1	TRBV2	TRBJ1-1	.	TGTGCCAGCAGTAGGACAGGGAGAACTGAAGCTTTCTTT	CASSRTGRTEAFF
TRBD2	TRBV29-1	TRBJ2-7	few	TGCAGCGTGGGTCGGACTAGCGGGAGTTACGAGCAGTACTTC	CSVGRTSGSYEQYF
.	TRBV7-2	TRBJ1-1	.	TGTGCCAGCAGCAACCAGATCTCCGGGAAAAAAAACACTGAAGCTTTCTTT	CASSNQISGKKNTEAFF
.	TRBV15	TRBJ1-3	.	TGTGCCACCTCCCGAGGTGGGGCCTTCTCTGGAAACACCATATATTTT	CATSRGGAFSGNTIYF
.	TRBV5-4	TRBJ1-2	.	TGTGCCAGCAGCTTGGCGGGAACCTATGGCTACACCTTC	CASSLAGTYGYTF
TRBD2	TRBV2	TRBJ2-2	.	TGTGCCAGCAGCGCCGTTGGAGCGGGAGGGCCCGGGGAGCTGTTTTTT	CASSAVGAGGPGELFF
.	TRBV19	TRBJ2-6	.	TGTGCCAGTAGTGCCCCCAGGTACTCTGGGGCCAACGTCCTGACTTTC	CASSAPRYSGANVLTF
TRBD2	TRBV10-1	TRBJ2-1	.	TGCGCCAGCAGTGGGACACTGGGGACTAGCGGGAGCCCTACGAGGGGTGAGCAGTTCTTC	CASSGTLGTSGSPTRGEQFF
.	TRBV6-1	TRBJ2-5	.	TGTGCCAGCAGCGTCTCTAGCCGTGAGGCCCAGTACTTC	CASSVSSREAQYF
.	TRBV5-6	TRBJ1-2	.	TGTGCCAGCAGCTGGGAGCAGGGGAGTGGCTACACCTTC	CASSWEQGSGYTF
TRBD2	TRBV27	TRBJ2-5	.	TGTGCCAGCAGTTTAGCGGGAGGTCAAGAGACCCAGTACTTC	CASSLAGGQETQYF
.	TRBV6-1	TRBJ1-2	.	TGTGCCAGCAGTGTTGGGGCTCCGGGTCTTGGCTACACCTTC	CASSVGAPGLGYTF
TRBD2	TRBV2	TRBJ2-1	.	TGTGCCAGCAGTAAGCGGGAGGTCCCCGGGGGTGAGCAGTTCTTC	CASSKREVPGGEQFF
TRBD2	TRBV28	TRBJ2-7	.	TGTGCCAGCAGTTTACTAGCGGGGTCCTACGAGCAGTACTTC	CASSLLAGSYEQYF
.	TRBV12-5	TRBJ2-1	.	TGTGCTAGTGGTTTGGTACCCGGTGGGCCGGACAATGAGCAGTTCTTC	CASGLVPGGPDNEQFF
.	TRBV19	TRBJ2-1	few	TGTGCCAGTAGTATAGACGACGACAATGAGCAGTTCTTC	CASSIDDDNEQFF
TRBD1	TRBV9	TRBJ1-2	.	TGTGCCAGCAGCGTAACAGGGGGCCGAGGCTACACCTTC	CASSVTGGRGYTF
TRBD2	TRBV6-5	TRBJ2-7	.	TGTGCCAGCAGTCGTGATACTAGCGGGAGGTACGAGCAGTACTTC	CASSRDTSGRYEQYF
.	TRBV6-6	TRBJ2-1	.	TGTGCCAGCAGTTTACTGGGGAGCTCCTACAATGAGCAGTTCTTC	CASSLLGSSYNEQFF
.	TRBV28	TRBJ2-7	.	TGTGCCAGCACCATTAGCGGAGCCTACGAGCAGTACTTC	CASTISGAYEQYF
TRBD1	TRBV30	TRBJ2-4	.	TGTGCCTGGAGTGTGAAGGGGGCTGGTAACATTCAGTACTTC	CAWSVKGAGNIQYF
.	TRBV19	TRBJ2-3	.	TGTGCCAGTAGTGTACAGCCCACAGATACGCAGTATTTT	CASSVQPTDTQYF
.	TRBV7-8	TRBJ1-5	.	TGTGCGGCGGGGGGCGGAATCAGCCAGCCCCAGCATTTT	CAAGGGISQPQHF
.	TRBV6-5	TRBJ2-1	.	TGTGCCAGCAGTTACATGGGACTCCACAATGAGCAGTTCTTC	CASSYMGLHNEQFF
.	TRBV2	TRBJ1-1	.	TGTGCCAGCAGGCGGGGGGAGAACACTGAAGCTTTCTTT	CASRRGENTEAFF
TRBD1	TRBV9	TRBJ1-4	.	TGTGCCAGCAGCACCCCACAGGGGGGCAATGAAAAACTGTTTTTT	CASSTPQGGNEKLFF
.	TRBV18	TRBJ2-5	few	TGTGCCAGCTCAAACCAAGAGACCCAGTACTTC	CASSNQETQYF
TRBD2	TRBV7-9	TRBJ2-7	.	TGTGCCAGCAGCTTAGACTCGTCTTTGGGCGGGAGCGGGTACGAGCAGTACTTC	CASSLDSSLGGSGYEQYF
TRBD2	TRBV10-1	TRBJ2-2	.	TGCGCCAGCAGTGACTGGTCTAGCGGGGGGAACACCGGGGAGCTGTTTTTT	CASSDWSSGGNTGELFF
TRBD1	TRBV10-3	TRBJ1-3	.	TGTGCCATCAGGGGACAGTCTGGAAACACCATATATTTT	CAIRGQSGNTIYF
.	TRBV5-4	TRBJ1-1	.	TGTGCCAGCAGCTTCGATCATGGTGAAGCTTTCTTT	CASSFDHGEAFF
TRBD1	TRBV10-1	TRBJ1-2	.	TGCGCCAGCAGTCCGGGACAGGGAAACTATGGCTACACCTTC	CASSPGQGNYGYTF
TRBD1	TRBV5-6	TRBJ2-6	.	TGTGCCAGCAGATCCGGGACAGGGGGCACTGGGGCCAACGTCCTGACTTTC	CASRSGTGGTGANVLTF
.	TRBV28	TRBJ1-1	.	TGTGCCAGCAGTTTAGCGGGGGGACGGTATATGAACACTGAAGCTTTCTTT	CASSLAGGRYMNTEAFF
TRBD2	TRBV2	TRBJ2-2	.	TGTGCCAGCACGTTGAGCGGGAGACACACCGGGGAGCTGTTTTTT	CASTLSGRHTGELFF
TRBD1	TRBV29-1	TRBJ2-7	.	TGCAGCGTTGAAGTAGGACAGGGGGCCGGCGAGCAGTACTTC	CSVEVGQGAGEQYF
.	TRBV5-1	TRBJ2-2	.	TGCGCCAGCACCCCCAGGGGCCTGAACACCGGGGAGCTGTTTTTT	CASTPRGLNTGELFF